This TCR beta chain was identified in a study of blood T cell repertoires in COVID-19. The wider study: Donors in the United States, Italy and Spain gave samples during acute or convalescent COVID-19. PBMCs, B-cell-depleted T cells, or T cells were the source of the cDNA or gDNA that made up the material.

TCRdb's copy holds only in-frame clones and misses some; the assay was immunoSEQ multiplex PCR. The table lists 15,000 to 20,000 clones, around 81% of them singletons. CDR1 is LNHNV and CDR2 is YYDKDF in the germline V gene (reference sequence). The V and J ends lost 5 bases and 1 base respectively, with 16 bases between them. The CDR3 covers 16 residues. Sequencing used peripheral blood. The TCR originated in a man aged 40-50 years with active or convalescent COVID-19. V usage is TRBV15 and J usage is TRBJ2-3; tentatively, D is TRBD1 (6 bases). CDR3 region: CATSFSQGSGTDTQYF. CDR3 bases: TGTGCCACCAGCTTCTCACAGGGATCTGGCACAGATACGCAGTATTTT.